Presented here are 27 T cell receptor beta chains from one specimen sequenced in a study of T cell changes during pregnancy in multiple sclerosis. Clones were read by immunoSEQ multiplex PCR, and TCRdb kept only the in-frame ones, dropping some. The sample carries about 71,000 clones, over 85% recorded once. The sequencing used peripheral blood, collected in the third trimester of pregnancy. Receptors were obtained from a female donor with multiple sclerosis, enrolled in a pregnancy study.

V is TRBV28 and J is TRBJ2-2; no firm D call. V was cut by 2 bases and J by 5 bases, with 6 bases left in between. The CDR3 has 13 residues. CDR1 is MDHEN and CDR2 is SYDVKM in the germline V gene. CDR3: CASSLGITGELFF. DNA for the CDR3: TGTGCCAGCAGTTTAGGCATAACCGGGGAGCTGTTTTTT.

The chain employs TRBV4-1 and TRBJ2-7, with TRBD1 as a possible D gene (6 bases). V shed 1 base and J shed 3 bases, with 10 bases lying between them. The germline V gene has CDR1 MGHRA and CDR2 YSYEKL. CDR3 size: 14 residues. The DNA of the CDR3 is TGCGCCAGCAGCCAAGTTCCAGGGGACTACGAGCAGTACTTC. It translates to CASSQVPGDYEQYF.

The V gene is TRBV6-5, the J gene TRBJ2-3; D is undetermined. CDR1 is MNHEY and CDR2 is SVGAGI in the germline V gene. The CDR3 length is 14 residues. The V end was cut by 2 bases, the J end by 2 bases, with 8 bases between. The CDR3 sequence is CASSYIEVTDTQYF. CDR3 DNA sequence: TGTGCCAGCAGTTACATCGAGGTCACAGATACGCAGTATTTT.

This chain connects TRBV28 to TRBJ2-5, with D possibly TRBD2 on 6 matching bases. The V gene lost 4 bases and the J gene lost 5 bases, with 17 bases spanning the gap. The CDR3 runs 15 residues. Germline CDR1 reads MDHEN; CDR2 reads SYDVKM. CDR3 nucleotides: TGTGCCAGCAGTTCCCCTAGGAGGGGCGTGGAGACCCAGTACTTC. It yields the protein CASSSPRRGVETQYF.

This sequence joins TRBV18 and TRBJ2-7, with TRBD1 identical over 7 bases. J was trimmed by 3 bases and V by 4 bases; bases with no gene match: 0. The germline V gene encodes CDR1 KGHSH and CDR2 LQKENI. The CDR3 extends over 12 amino acids. The CDR3, as DNA: TGTGCCAGCTCACGGGACAGCTACGAGCAGTACTTC. Translated: CASSRDSYEQYF. The full variable domain, in which reference TRBV18 and TRBJ2-7 provide the parts outside the CDR3, is NAGVMQNPRHLVRRRGQEARLRCSPMKGHSHVYWYRQLPEEGLKFMVYLQKENIIDESGMPKERFSAEFPKEGPSILRIQQVVRGDSAAYFCASSRDSYEQYFGPGTRLTVT.

CDR3 amino acids: CASSEELAGGRGEYEQYF. The CDR3 DNA reads as TGTGCCAGCAGTGAAGAACTAGCGGGAGGCCGAGGAGAGTACGAGCAGTACTTC. V is TRBV6-1 and J is TRBJ2-7, with TRBD2 identical over 12 bases. The V gene end was trimmed by 1 base and the J gene end by 4 bases; junction bases not matched to a gene: 11. CDR1 is MNHNS, CDR2 SASEGT, per germline. The CDR3 is made up of 18 amino acids.

The V and J genes are TRBV6-5 and TRBJ1-1, with a possible D match to TRBD1 (5 bases). Trimming removed 6 bases at V and 3 bases at J, with 14 bases between. Per the germline V gene, CDR1 is MNHEY and CDR2 is SVGAGI. CDR3 length equals 14 residues. CDR3 sequence: CASSLGGTHTEAFF. The CDR3 bases are TGTGCCAGCAGCCTCGGGGGGACTCACACTGAAGCTTTCTTT.

This clone was observed once. CDR3 protein: CASSLGGLYSGNTIYF. Here the CDR3 DNA reads TGTGCCAGCAGCTTAGGGGGGCTCTACTCTGGAAACACCATATATTTT. The chain has TRBV7-9 and TRBJ1-3; possibly TRBD1 for D (6 bases). The germline gives CDR1 SEHNR, CDR2 FQNEAQ (reference sequence). The length of the CDR3 is 16 residues. V was pared by 1 base and J by 0 bases, with 10 bases between.

V usage is TRBV25-1 and J usage is TRBJ2-3, with D possibly being TRBD2 (6 bases). The V gene lost 4 bases and the J gene lost 10 bases, with 9 bases spanning the gap. Germline V gene sequence: CDR1 MGHDK, CDR2 SYGVNS. This CDR3 region has 11 residues. The CDR3 nucleotides read TGTGCCAGCAGTGGTGGGACTGCGCAGTATTTT. Protein product: CASSGGTAQYF.

In its sample, this clone was seen once. The chain is built from TRBV29-1 and TRBJ1-2, with D tentatively TRBD1 (5 bases). Trimming took off 6 bases at V and 4 bases at J, with 12 bases between the two ends. Germline loops: CDR1 SQVTM, CDR2 ANQGSEA. The CDR3 spans 12 residues. As DNA, the CDR3 is TGCAGCGTAATAACTACAGGCTATGGCTACACCTTC. Translation: CSVITTGYGYTF.

This clone was counted many times. The chain uses TRBV28 and TRBJ2-3, with 10 bases that match TRBD2. CDR1 is MDHEN, CDR2 SYDVKM, per germline. The CDR3 runs to 19 residues. The ends lost 4 bases at V and 1 base at J; junction bases unmatched: 14. The CDR3: CASSYPGLASPKRTDTQYF. CDR3 DNA: TGTGCCAGCAGTTACCCGGGACTAGCGAGCCCGAAGCGCACAGATACGCAGTATTTT.

V usage is TRBV5-6 and J usage is TRBJ1-5; the D gene is possibly TRBD1 (6 bases). V was shortened by 3 bases and J by 2 bases, with 15 bases between the two germline ends. The CDR3 length is 16 residues. In germline, CDR1 is SGHDT, CDR2 YYEEEE. CDR3 coding DNA: TGTGCCAGCAGCTCTACGGACCCAGGGGGCAATCAGCCCCAGCATTTT. Translating gives CASSSTDPGGNQPQHF. Full variable domain (remainder filled in from reference TRBV5-6 and TRBJ1-5): DAGVTQSPTHLIKTRGQQVTLRCSPKSGHDTVSWYQQALGQGPQFIFQYYEEEERQRGNFPDRFSGHQFPNYSSELNVNALLLGDSALYLCASSSTDPGGNQPQHFGDGTRLSIL.

This sequence joins TRBV18 and TRBJ2-6; no clear D gene. Looked up from germline, CDR1 is KGHSH and CDR2 is LQKENI. V was shortened by 3 bases and J by 2 bases, with 11 bases between the two germline ends. CDR3 length equals 16 residues. The CDR3 nucleotides read TGTGCCAGCTCACCTACTCTAGGCGCTGGGGCCAACGTCCTGACTTTC. Amino acids: CASSPTLGAGANVLTF.

The J gene is TRBJ2-5, the V gene TRBV7-9, with 15 bases that match TRBD2. Looked up from germline, CDR1 is SEHNR and CDR2 is FQNEAQ (reference sequence). The J segment lost 3 bases and the V segment lost 5 bases, leaving 1 base of the junction unmatched. The CDR3 extends over 15 amino acids. Written as DNA, the CDR3 is TGTGCCAGCAGCCGGACTAGCGGGAGGGAAGAGACCCAGTACTTC. Translation: CASSRTSGREETQYF.

The chain recombines TRBV27 with TRBJ1-1; D might be TRBD1 (5 bases). Germline assignment: CDR1 MNHEY and CDR2 SMNVEV (reference sequence). Trimming removed 6 bases at V and 0 bases at J, with 11 bases between. The CDR3 loop spans 14 amino acids. The DNA of the CDR3 is TGTGCCAGCAGCCATGACAGATTGAACACTGAAGCTTTCTTT. Translation gives CASSHDRLNTEAFF.

The chain uses TRBV28 and TRBJ1-3; D unresolved. Germline CDR1 reads MDHEN; CDR2 reads SYDVKM. The CDR3 sequence is 20 residues long. Trimming removed 0 bases at V and 0 bases at J, with 21 bases between. In DNA form, the CDR3 reads TGTGCCAGCAGTTTATGGTTCCCGGTCGCCTCCCATTACTCTGGAAACACCATATATTTT. This sequence encodes CASSLWFPVASHYSGNTIYF.

The chain carries TRBV15 and TRBJ1-2; D may be TRBD1 (5 bases). V lost 8 bases to trimming and J lost 2 bases, with 6 bases between them. The CDR3 spans 11 residues. Germline lookup yields CDR1 LNHNV and CDR2 YYDKDF (reference sequence). The CDR3 is CATQGNYGYTF. CDR3 DNA sequence: TGTGCCACCCAGGGAAACTATGGCTACACCTTC.

The chain uses TRBV6-5 and TRBJ1-2; 7 bases map to TRBD1. The CDR3 sequence is 14 residues long. The V segment lost 6 bases and the J segment 4 bases; nucleotides outside the gene matches: 8. The V gene's germline CDR1 is MNHEY and CDR2 SVGAGI. The CDR3 spells CASSNRGRAYGYTF. Written as DNA, the CDR3 is TGTGCCAGCAGCAACAGGGGAAGGGCCTATGGCTACACCTTC.

This chain links TRBV5-6 with TRBJ2-3; 8 bases align to TRBD2. V shed 3 bases, J shed 6 bases, and the junction held 12 bases outside the gene matches. This CDR3 has 16 amino acids. The germline V gene has CDR1 SGHDT and CDR2 YYEEEE. In nucleotides, the CDR3 is TGTGCCAGCAGCTCGCTCGGGACTAGTATATTGGATACGCAGTATTTT. Its translation is CASSSLGTSILDTQYF.

The chain is built from TRBV6-1 and TRBJ1-5, with D unresolved. V dropped 6 bases and J dropped 2 bases, with 14 bases sitting between them. Germline V gene lookup returns CDR1 MNHNS and CDR2 SASEGT. The CDR3 covers 15 residues. The CDR3 DNA reads as TGTGCCAGCAGAGCCTCGACCGGAGGCAATCAGCCCCAGCATTTT. Translation gives CASRASTGGNQPQHF.

The chain links TRBV27 to TRBJ1-2; D ambiguous. Trimming took off 5 bases at V and 8 bases at J, with 12 bases between the two ends. There are 12 residues in the CDR3. CDR1 is MNHEY and CDR2 is SMNVEV in the germline V gene (reference sequence). CDR3 residues: CASSPTSGGYTF. CDR3 nucleotide sequence: TGTGCCAGCAGTCCAACCTCGGGGGGCTACACCTTC.

This clone is a singleton in its sample. V gene TRBV28 combines with J gene TRBJ1-1; a weak D match, TRBD1 (6 bases). The germline gives CDR1 MDHEN, CDR2 SYDVKM. V was shortened by 2 bases and J by 10 bases, with 11 bases between the two germline ends. CDR3 length equals 12 residues. The CDR3 sequence: CASSLRAGAAFF. The CDR3 nucleotides are TGTGCCAGCAGTTTACGGGCAGGGGCAGCTTTCTTT.

The chain is built from TRBV5-4 and TRBJ1-2, with a possible D match to TRBD1 (6 bases). V was clipped by 3 bases and J by 5 bases, with 14 bases between them. This CDR3 has 14 residues. From germline, CDR1 is SGHNT and CDR2 YYREEE (reference sequence). Here the CDR3 DNA reads TGTGCCAGCAGCTCTCCCGGGACATCGTATGGCTACACCTTC. Encoded protein: CASSSPGTSYGYTF.

This chain connects TRBV27 to TRBJ2-5; possible D gene TRBD2, 5 bases. The CDR3 is made up of 13 amino acids. V gave up 4 bases and J gave up 3 bases, with 9 bases separating them. Looked up from germline, CDR1 is MNHEY and CDR2 is SMNVEV (reference sequence). The CDR3 DNA reads as TGTGCCAGCAGTTCGGACTCCGAAGAGACCCAGTACTTC. Translated: CASSSDSEETQYF.

The chain links TRBV6-1 to TRBJ2-3, with D unresolved. The CDR3 has 12 amino acids. V was pared by 7 bases and J by 2 bases, with 7 bases between. The germline gives CDR1 MNHNS, CDR2 SASEGT. CDR3 residues: CASKSYTDTQYF. The CDR3 coding sequence is TGTGCCAGCAAGAGTTACACAGATACGCAGTATTTT.

This clone came up a few times. V usage is TRBV19 and J usage is TRBJ2-2, with 7 bases aligning to TRBD2. The CDR3 runs 14 residues. CDR1 and CDR2 from the germline V gene are LNHDA and SQIVND (reference sequence). Unmatched junction bases numbered 8, after V lost 7 bases and J lost 6 bases. The CDR3 DNA sequence: TGTGCCAGTACCCAACTAGCGTACTCCGGGGAGCTGTTTTTT. The encoded protein is CASTQLAYSGELFF.

The chain uses TRBV5-4 and TRBJ2-3; 8 bases map to TRBD2. Germline values: CDR1 SGHNT, CDR2 YYREEE (reference sequence). The junction had 15 bases not matched to a gene; V was cut back by 1 base and J by 2 bases. CDR3 length: 19 amino acids. CDR3 sequence: CASSLSYGEVAGITDTQYF. The CDR3, as DNA: TGTGCCAGCAGCTTGTCTTATGGGGAAGTAGCGGGGATCACAGATACGCAGTATTTT.